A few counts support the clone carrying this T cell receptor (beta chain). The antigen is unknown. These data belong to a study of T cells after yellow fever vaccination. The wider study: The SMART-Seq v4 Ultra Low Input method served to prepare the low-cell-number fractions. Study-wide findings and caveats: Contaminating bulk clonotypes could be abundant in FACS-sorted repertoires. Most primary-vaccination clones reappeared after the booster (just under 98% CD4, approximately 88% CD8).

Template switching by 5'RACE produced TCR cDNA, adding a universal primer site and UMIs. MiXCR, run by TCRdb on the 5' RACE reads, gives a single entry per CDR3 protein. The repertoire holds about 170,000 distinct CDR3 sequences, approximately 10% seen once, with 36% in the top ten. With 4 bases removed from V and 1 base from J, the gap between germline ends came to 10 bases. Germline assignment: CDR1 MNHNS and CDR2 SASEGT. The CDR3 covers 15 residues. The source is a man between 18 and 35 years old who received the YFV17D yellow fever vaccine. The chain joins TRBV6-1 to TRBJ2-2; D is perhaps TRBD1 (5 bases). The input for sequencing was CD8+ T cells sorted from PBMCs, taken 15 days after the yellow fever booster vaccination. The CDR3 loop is CASSARTLNTGELFF. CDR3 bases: TGTGCCAGCAGTGCCCGGACATTGAACACCGGGGAGCTGTTTTTT.